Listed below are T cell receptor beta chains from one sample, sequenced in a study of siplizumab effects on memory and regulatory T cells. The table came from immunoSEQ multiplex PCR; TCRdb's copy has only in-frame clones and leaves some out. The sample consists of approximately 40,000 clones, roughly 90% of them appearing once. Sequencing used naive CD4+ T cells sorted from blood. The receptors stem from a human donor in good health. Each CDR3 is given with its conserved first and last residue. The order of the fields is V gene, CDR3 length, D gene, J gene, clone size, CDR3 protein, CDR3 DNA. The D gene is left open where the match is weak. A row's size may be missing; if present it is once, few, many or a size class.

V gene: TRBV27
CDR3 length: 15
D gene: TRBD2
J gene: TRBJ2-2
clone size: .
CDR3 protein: CASSPGLAGTGELFF
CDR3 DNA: TGTGCCAGCAGTCCGGGACTAGCAGGCACCGGGGAGCTGTTTTTT

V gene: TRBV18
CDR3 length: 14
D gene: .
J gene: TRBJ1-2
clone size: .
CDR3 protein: CASSPYDSNYGYTF
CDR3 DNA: TGTGCCAGCTCACCATACGACAGTAACTATGGCTACACCTTC

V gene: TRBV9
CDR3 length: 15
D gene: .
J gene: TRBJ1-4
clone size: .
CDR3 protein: CASSVGTRQGEKLFF
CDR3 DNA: TGTGCCAGCAGCGTAGGGACCCGCCAAGGAGAAAAACTGTTTTTT

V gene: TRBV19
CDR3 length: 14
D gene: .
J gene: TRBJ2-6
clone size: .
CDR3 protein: CASSQPGGANVLTF
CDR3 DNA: TGTGCCAGTAGTCAGCCGGGAGGGGCCAACGTCCTGACTTTC

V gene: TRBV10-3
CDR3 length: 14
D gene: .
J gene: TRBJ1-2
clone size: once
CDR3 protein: CAISDTILNYGYTF
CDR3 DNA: TGTGCCATCAGTGACACCATTCTTAACTATGGCTACACCTTC

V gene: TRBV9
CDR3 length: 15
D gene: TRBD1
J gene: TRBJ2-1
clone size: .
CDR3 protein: CASSVSGTGVFEQFF
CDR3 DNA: TGTGCCAGCAGCGTATCCGGGACAGGGGTTTTTGAGCAGTTCTTC

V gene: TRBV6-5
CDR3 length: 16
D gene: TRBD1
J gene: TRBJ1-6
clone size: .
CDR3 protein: CASSYQTGIGGSPLHF
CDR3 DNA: TGTGCCAGCAGTTACCAGACAGGGATTGGGGGTTCACCCCTCCACTTT

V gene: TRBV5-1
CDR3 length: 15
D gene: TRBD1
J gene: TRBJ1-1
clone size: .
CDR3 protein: CASSLVYRGGTEAFF
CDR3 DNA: TGCGCCAGCAGCTTGGTTTACAGGGGAGGGACTGAAGCTTTCTTT

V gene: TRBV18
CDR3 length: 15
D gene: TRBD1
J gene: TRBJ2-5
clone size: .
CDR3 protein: CASSPRQGVQETQYF
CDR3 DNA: TGTGCCAGCTCACCGAGGCAGGGGGTGCAAGAGACCCAGTACTTC

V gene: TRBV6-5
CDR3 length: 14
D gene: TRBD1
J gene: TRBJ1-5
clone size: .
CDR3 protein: CASTDRGRNQPQHF
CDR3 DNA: TGTGCCAGCACCGACAGGGGTCGAAATCAGCCCCAGCATTTT

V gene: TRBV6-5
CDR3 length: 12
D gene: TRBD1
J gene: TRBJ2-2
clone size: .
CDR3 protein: CASYRGPGELFF
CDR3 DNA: TGTGCCAGCTACAGGGGACCCGGGGAGCTGTTTTTT

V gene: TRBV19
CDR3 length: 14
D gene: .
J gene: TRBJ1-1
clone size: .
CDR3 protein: CASSILGEGTEAFF
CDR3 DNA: TGTGCCAGTAGTATCTTAGGAGAAGGGACTGAAGCTTTCTTT

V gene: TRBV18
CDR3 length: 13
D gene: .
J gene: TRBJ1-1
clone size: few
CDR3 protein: CASSPTRDTEAFF
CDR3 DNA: TGTGCCAGCTCGCCAACAAGGGACACTGAAGCTTTCTTT

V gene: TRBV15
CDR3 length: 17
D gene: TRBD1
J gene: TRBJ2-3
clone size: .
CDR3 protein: CATSTWPEGQGTDTQYF
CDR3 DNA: TGTGCCACCAGCACATGGCCTGAGGGACAGGGAACAGATACGCAGTATTTT

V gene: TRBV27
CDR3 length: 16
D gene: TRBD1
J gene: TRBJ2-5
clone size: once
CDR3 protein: CASSLFRDRIQETQYF
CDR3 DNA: TGTGCCAGCAGTTTATTTCGGGACAGGATACAAGAGACCCAGTACTTC

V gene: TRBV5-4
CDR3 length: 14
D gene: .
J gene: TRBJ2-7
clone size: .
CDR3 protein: CASSLDRVSDEQYF
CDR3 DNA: TGTGCCAGCAGCTTGGACAGGGTTAGTGACGAGCAGTACTTC

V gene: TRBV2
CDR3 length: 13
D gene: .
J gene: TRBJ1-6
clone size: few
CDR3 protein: CASSELYNSPLHF
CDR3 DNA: TGTGCCAGCAGTGAACTCTATAATTCACCCCTCCACTTT

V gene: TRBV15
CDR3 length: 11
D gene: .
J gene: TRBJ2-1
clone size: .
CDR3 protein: CATSREYEQFF
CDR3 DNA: TGTGCCACCAGCAGAGAATATGAGCAGTTCTTC

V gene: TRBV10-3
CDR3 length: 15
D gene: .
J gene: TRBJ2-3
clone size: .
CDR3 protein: CAISEGGDSTDTQYF
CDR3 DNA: TGTGCCATCAGTGAAGGCGGGGACAGCACAGATACGCAGTATTTT

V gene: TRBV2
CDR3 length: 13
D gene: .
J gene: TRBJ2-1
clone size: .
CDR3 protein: CASRRVTYNEQFF
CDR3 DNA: TGTGCCAGCCGTAGGGTTACCTACAATGAGCAGTTCTTC

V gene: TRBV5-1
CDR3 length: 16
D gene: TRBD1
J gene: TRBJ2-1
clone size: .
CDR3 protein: CASSHAGTGSLNEQFF
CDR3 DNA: TGCGCCAGCAGTCACGCCGGGACAGGGAGCCTGAATGAGCAGTTCTTC

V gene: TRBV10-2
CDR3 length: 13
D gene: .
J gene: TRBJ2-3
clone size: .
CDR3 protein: CASNNPVTDTQYF
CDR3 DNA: TGCGCCAGCAACAACCCGGTGACAGATACGCAGTATTTT

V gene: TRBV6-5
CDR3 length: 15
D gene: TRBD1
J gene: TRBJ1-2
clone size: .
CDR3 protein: CASRGTGTANYGYTF
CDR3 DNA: TGTGCCAGCAGGGGGACAGGGACGGCGAACTATGGCTACACCTTC

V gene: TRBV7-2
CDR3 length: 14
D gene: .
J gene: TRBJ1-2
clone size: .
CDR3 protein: CASSLDWVDYGYTF
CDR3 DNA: TGTGCCAGCAGCTTAGATTGGGTCGACTATGGCTACACCTTC